This T cell receptor (beta chain) was captured by sequencing in a study of blood T cells in healthy people across ages. Regarding the study as a whole: Any conclusive comparison of naive versus antigen-experienced cells was prevented by using unsorted PBMCs.

The CDR3 sequence is 17 residues long. In germline, CDR1 is GTSNPN, CDR2 SVGIG (reference sequence). The V gene lost 2 bases and the J gene lost 0 bases, with 19 bases spanning the gap. On this clonotype: Its antigen is as yet unknown.

PCR was performed a second time for about 7 to 12 cycles using a sample-barcoded 5' primer and a J-beta primer mix. TCRdb called the 5' RACE reads again in MiXCR, with one record for every CDR3 protein. Here the sample spans 700,000 to 1,000,000 distinct CDR3 sequences, 40% to 50% being singletons. PBMCs were isolated at a quantity of at least 6 million per sample. This clonotype was sampled from a man between 60 and 75 years old in good health. V gene TRBV30 combines with J gene TRBJ1-2; the D is unclear. Sequencing was carried out using blood. CDR3 DNA: TGTGCCTGGAGTAAGGCAGCAAACAAGGGCACTAACTATGGCTACACCTTC. Residues: CAWSKAANKGTNYGYTF.